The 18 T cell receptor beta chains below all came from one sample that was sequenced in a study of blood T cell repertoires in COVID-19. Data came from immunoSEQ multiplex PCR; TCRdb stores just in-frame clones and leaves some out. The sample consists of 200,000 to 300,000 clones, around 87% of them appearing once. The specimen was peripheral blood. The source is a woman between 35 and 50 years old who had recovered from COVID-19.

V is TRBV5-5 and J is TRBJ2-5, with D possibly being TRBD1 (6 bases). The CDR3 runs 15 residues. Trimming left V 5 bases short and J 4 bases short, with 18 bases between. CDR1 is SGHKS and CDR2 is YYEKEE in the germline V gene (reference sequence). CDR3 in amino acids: CASSSLPGVGETQYF. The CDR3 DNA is TGTGCCAGCAGTTCCCTCCCAGGGGTAGGAGAGACCCAGTACTTC.

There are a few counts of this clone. In DNA, the CDR3 is TGTGCCACCAGCAGAGGGGCGGGTGGCTACACCTTC. Translation: CATSRGAGGYTF. V and J are TRBV15 and TRBJ1-2; D not resolved. The V gene's germline CDR1 is LNHNV and CDR2 YYDKDF (reference sequence). The CDR3 totals 12 residues. Trimming removed 1 base at V and 7 bases at J, with 7 bases between. Full variable domain (missing parts from reference TRBV15 and TRBJ1-2): DAMVIQNPRYQVTQFGKPVTLSCSQTLNHNVMYWYQQKSSQAPKLLFHYYDKDFNNEADTPDNFQSRRPNTSFCFLDIRSPGLGDTAMYLCATSRGAGGYTFGSGTRLTVV.

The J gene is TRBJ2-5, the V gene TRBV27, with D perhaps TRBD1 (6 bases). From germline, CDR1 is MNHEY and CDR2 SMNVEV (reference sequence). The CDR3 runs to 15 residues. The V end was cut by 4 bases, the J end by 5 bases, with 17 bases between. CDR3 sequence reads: CASSSSYRVGETQYF. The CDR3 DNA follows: TGTGCCAGCAGTTCTTCCTACAGGGTAGGCGAGACCCAGTACTTC.

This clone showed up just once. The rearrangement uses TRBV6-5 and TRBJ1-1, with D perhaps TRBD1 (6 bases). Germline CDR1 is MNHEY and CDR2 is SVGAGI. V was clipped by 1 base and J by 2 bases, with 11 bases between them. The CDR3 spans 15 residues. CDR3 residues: CASSYLGTPNTEAFF. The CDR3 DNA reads TGTGCCAGCAGTTACTTGGGGACACCTAACACTGAAGCTTTCTTT.

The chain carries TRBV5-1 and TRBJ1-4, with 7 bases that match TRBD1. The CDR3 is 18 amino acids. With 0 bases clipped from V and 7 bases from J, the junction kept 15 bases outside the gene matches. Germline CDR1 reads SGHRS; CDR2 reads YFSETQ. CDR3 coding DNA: TGCGCCAGCAGCTTGGGGGACAGCAGTCCTCGCTGGGGTGAAAAACTGTTTTTT. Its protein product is CASSLGDSSPRWGEKLFF.

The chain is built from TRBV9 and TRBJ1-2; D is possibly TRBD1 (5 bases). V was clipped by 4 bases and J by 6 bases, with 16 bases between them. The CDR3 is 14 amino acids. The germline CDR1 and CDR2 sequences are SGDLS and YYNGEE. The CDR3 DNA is TGTGCCAGCAGCCCCCGTATTACGGGGGATGGCTACACCTTC. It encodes CASSPRITGDGYTF.

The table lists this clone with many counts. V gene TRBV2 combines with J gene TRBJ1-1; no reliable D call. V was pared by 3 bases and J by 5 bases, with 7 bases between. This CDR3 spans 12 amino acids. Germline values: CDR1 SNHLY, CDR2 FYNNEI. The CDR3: CASSERWTEAFF. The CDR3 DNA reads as TGTGCCAGCAGTGAGAGATGGACTGAAGCTTTCTTT.

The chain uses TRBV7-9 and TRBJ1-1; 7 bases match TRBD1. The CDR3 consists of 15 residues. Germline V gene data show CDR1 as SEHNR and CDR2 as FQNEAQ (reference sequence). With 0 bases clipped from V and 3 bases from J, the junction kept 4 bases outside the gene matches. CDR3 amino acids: CASSLATGWDTEAFF. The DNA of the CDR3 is TGTGCCAGCAGCTTAGCGACAGGGTGGGACACTGAAGCTTTCTTT.

The CDR3 DNA is TGTGCCAGTAAGGGGACAGTCGCTTCAATGAACACTGAAGCTTTCTTT. This codes for CASKGTVASMNTEAFF. The chain couples TRBV19 to TRBJ1-1, with 7 bases that match TRBD1. CDR3 length: 16 residues. Per the germline V gene, CDR1 is LNHDA and CDR2 is SQIVND (reference sequence). The V gene end was trimmed by 7 bases and the J gene end by 0 bases; junction bases not matched to a gene: 11.

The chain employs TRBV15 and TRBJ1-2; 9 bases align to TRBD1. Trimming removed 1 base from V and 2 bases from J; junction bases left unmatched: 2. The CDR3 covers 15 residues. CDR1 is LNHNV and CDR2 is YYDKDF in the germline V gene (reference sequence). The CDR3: CATSRAGTGNYGYTF. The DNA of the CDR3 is TGTGCCACCAGCAGAGCCGGGACAGGGAACTATGGCTACACCTTC.

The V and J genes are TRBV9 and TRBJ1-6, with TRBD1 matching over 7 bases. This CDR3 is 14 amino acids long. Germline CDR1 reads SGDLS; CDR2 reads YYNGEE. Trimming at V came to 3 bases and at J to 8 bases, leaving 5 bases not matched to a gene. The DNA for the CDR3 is TGTGCCAGCAGCGCCGGACAGGCGGATTCACCCCTCCACTTT. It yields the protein CASSAGQADSPLHF.

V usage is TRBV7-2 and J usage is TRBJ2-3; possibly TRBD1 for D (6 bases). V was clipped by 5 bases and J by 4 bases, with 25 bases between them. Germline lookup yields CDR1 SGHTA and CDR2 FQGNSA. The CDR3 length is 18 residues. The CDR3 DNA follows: TGTGCCAGCAGCCAAAATTCAGGGACATCAGGAGGAGCAGATACGCAGTATTTT. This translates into CASSQNSGTSGGADTQYF.

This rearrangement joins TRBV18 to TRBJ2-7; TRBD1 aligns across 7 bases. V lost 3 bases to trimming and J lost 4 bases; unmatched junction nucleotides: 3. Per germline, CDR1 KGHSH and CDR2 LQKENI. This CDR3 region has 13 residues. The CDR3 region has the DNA TGTGCCAGCTCACCCGGGACAGCGTACGAGCAGTACTTC. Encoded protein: CASSPGTAYEQYF.

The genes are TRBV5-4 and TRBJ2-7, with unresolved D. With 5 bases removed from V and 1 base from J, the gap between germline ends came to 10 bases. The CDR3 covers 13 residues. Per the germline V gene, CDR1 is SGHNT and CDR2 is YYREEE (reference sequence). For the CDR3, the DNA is TGTGCCAGCAGTTTCGGGTCTTCCTACGAGCAGTACTTC. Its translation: CASSFGSSYEQYF. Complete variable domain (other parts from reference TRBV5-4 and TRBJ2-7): ETGVTQSPTHLIKTRGQQVTLRCSSQSGHNTVSWYQQALGQGPQFIFQYYREEENGRGNFPPRFSGLQFPNYSSELNVNALELDDSALYLCASSFGSSYEQYFGPGTRLTVT.

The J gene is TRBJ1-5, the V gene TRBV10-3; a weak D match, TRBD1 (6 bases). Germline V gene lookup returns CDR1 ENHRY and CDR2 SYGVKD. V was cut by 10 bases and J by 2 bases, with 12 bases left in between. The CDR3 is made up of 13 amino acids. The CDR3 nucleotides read TGTGCCAGTCAACAGGGAGGCAATCAGCCCCAGCATTTT. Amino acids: CASQQGGNQPQHF.

The CDR3 is CASSPAGGLNTEAFF. CDR3 bases: TGTGCCAGCAGCCCTGCGGGTGGATTGAACACTGAAGCTTTCTTT. The chain employs TRBV3-1 (or the pseudogene TRBV3-2) and TRBJ1-1; D not resolved. CDR3 length equals 15 residues. The ends were cut back, 4 bases at V and 0 bases at J, with 12 bases in the middle. Per germline, CDR1 LGHDT and CDR2 YNNKEL (reference sequence).

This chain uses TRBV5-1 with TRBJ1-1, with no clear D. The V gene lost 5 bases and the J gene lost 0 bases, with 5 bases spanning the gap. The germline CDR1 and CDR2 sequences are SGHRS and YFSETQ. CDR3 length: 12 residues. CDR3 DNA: TGCGCCAGCAGGGAGATGAACACTGAAGCTTTCTTT. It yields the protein CASREMNTEAFF.

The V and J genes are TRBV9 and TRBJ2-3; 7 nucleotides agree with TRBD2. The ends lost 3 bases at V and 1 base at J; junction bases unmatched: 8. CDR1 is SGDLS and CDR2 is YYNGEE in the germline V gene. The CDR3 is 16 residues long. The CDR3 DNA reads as TGTGCCAGCAGCGAAGCCCGACTAGCCGGCACAGATACGCAGTATTTT. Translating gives CASSEARLAGTDTQYF. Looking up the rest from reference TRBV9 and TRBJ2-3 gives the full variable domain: DSGVTQTPKHLITATGQRVTLRCSPRSGDLSVYWYQQSLDQGLQFLIQYYNGEERAKGNILERFSAQQFPDLHSELNLSSLELGDSALYFCASSEARLAGTDTQYFGPGTRLTVL.